This T cell receptor beta chain was captured in a study of shared clonotypes between healthy human individuals. Study-level background: Aged between 18 and 49, the donors were a couple of women and three men.

V was trimmed by 6 bases and J by 2 bases, leaving 14 bases between them. CDR1 and CDR2 from the germline V gene are KGHSH and LQKENI. The CDR3 is 14 residues long. General study findings and limits: Larger richness was generally estimated for naive than memory subsets.

About this clone: The antigen is undetermined.

Libraries were prepared by immunoSEQ multiplex PCR; TCRdb keeps only in-frame clonotypes and omits some of them. The table has approximately 980,000 clones, approximately 80% seen once. This receptor was identified in a man aged 18 to 29 in good health. The V and J genes are TRBV18 and TRBJ2-7; tentatively, D is TRBD1 (6 bases). Sequencing was performed on memory CD4+ T cells sorted from blood. Described subset: CD45RA-negative fraction. Here the CDR3 DNA reads TGTGCCAGCTCCATGGGAGAGGGGGCCTACGAGCAGTACTTC. It specifies CASSMGEGAYEQYF.